This TCR beta chain emerged from a study of cytomegalovirus exposure and HLA in healthy donors. CDR1 and CDR2 (germline): SGHTA, FQGNSA. The CDR3 consists of 13 residues. V was cut by 7 bases and J by 2 bases, with 10 bases left in between. Method: immunoSEQ multiplex PCR; TCRdb's copy keeps in-frame clones and lacks some. The sample has about 73,000 clones, 85% to 90% seen once; the top ten hold 3.5% to 4.5%. V gene TRBV7-2 combines with J gene TRBJ2-3; D perhaps matches TRBD2 (6 bases). The material sequenced was PBMCs. This TCR was recovered from a woman aged 18-35 years in good health and CMV-seropositive. The CDR3 region is CASNRDSTDTQYF. CDR3 sequence (DNA): TGTGCCAGCAACCGGGACTCCACAGATACGCAGTATTTT.